The sequence of this T cell receptor beta chain was determined in a study of early T cells in non-severe SARS-CoV-2 infection. Attached unique molecular identifiers marked individual cDNA molecules. One entry per CDR3 protein results from TCRdb running MiXCR on the 5' RACE reads. The sample has around 70,000 distinct CDR3 sequences; about 9.1% are singletons. The CDR3 length is 16 residues. Trimming cost V 1 base and J 5 bases, with 20 bases left between them. Germline V gives CDR1 DFQATT, CDR2 SNEGSKA (reference sequence). This receptor was identified in an adult who was a healthcare worker with PCR-confirmed SARS-CoV-2 infection or an uninfected control (not recorded which). The chain couples TRBV20-1 to TRBJ2-5; D is perhaps TRBD2 (6 bases). This sample comprised whole blood, obtained at baseline. The CDR3 sequence: CSARVSGRRARETQYF. The CDR3 region has the DNA TGCAGTGCTAGAGTCTCTGGTAGGAGGGCTAGGGAGACCCAGTACTTC.